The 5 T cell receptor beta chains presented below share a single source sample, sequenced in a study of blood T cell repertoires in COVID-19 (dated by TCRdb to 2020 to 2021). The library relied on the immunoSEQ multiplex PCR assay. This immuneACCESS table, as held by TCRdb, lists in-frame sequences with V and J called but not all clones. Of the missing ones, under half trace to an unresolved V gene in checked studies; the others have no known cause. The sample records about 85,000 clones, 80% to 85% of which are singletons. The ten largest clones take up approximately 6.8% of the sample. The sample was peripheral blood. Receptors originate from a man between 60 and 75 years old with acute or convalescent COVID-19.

The CDR3 is CASSPGPGTGELFF. CDR3 DNA: TGCGCCAGCAGTCCTGGTCCCGGCACCGGGGAGCTGTTTTTT. The rearrangement joins TRBV10-1 to TRBJ2-2; D is unclear. There are 14 residues in the CDR3. CDR1 WNHNN and CDR2 SYGVQD come from the germline V gene (reference sequence). V lost 5 bases to trimming and J lost 4 bases, with 11 bases between them.

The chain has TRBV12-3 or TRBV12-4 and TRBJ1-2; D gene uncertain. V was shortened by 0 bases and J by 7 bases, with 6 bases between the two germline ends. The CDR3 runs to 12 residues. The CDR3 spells CASSLASFGYTF. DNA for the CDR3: TGTGCCAGCAGTTTAGCAAGCTTTGGCTACACCTTC.

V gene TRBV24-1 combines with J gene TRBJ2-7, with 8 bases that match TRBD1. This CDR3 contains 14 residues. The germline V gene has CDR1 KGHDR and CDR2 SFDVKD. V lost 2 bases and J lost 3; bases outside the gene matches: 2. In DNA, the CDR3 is TGTGCCACCAGTGATTCTGGACAGGGCTACGAGCAGTACTTC. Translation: CATSDSGQGYEQYF.

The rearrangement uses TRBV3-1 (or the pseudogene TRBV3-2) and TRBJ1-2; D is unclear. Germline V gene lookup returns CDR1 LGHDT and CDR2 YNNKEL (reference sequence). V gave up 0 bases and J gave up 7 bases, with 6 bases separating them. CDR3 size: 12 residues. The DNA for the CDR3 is TGTGCCAGCAGCCAAGATGCGGGTGGCTACACCTTC. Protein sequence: CASSQDAGGYTF.

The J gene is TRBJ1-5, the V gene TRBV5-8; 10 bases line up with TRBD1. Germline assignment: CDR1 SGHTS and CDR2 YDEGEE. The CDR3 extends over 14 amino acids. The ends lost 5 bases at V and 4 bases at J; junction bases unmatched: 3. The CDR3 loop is CASRDRGGNQPQHF. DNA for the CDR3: TGTGCCAGCAGGGACAGGGGGGGTAATCAGCCCCAGCATTTT.